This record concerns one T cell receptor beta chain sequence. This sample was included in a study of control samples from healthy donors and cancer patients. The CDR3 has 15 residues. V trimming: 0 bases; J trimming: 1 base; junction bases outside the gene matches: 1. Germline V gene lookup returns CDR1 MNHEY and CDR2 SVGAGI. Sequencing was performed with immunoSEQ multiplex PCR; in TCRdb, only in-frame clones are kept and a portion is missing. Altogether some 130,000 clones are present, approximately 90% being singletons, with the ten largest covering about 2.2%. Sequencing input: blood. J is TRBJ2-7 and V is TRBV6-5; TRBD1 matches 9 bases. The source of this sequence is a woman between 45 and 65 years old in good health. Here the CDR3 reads CASSYSGTGSYEQYF. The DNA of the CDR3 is TGTGCCAGCAGTTACTCCGGGACAGGGTCCTACGAGCAGTACTTC.